This TCR beta chain stems from a study of sequential checkpoint blockade in melanoma. Study context: First-line arms were nivolumab then ipilimumab, or the reverse, randomized 1:1. Each arm's sequence ended with maintenance nivolumab. Overall study findings and caveats: About 30 times likelier clinical benefit followed increased tumor T-cell fraction and clonality. Response in arm A was associated with pretreatment TIL clonality.

Sequencing used immunoSEQ multiplex PCR; TCRdb keeps in-frame clones, though not all of them. Of around 6,300 clones in the sample, about 24% were seen once. This clone rates as medium-sized. The antigen remains unidentified. Germline assignment: CDR1 SGHNT and CDR2 YENEEA. J was trimmed by 5 bases and V by 3 bases; bases with no gene match: 4. The CDR3 is 14 residues long. Treatment reported: randomized to nivolumab then ipilimumab (arm A) or the reverse (arm B). The source is a human donor with melanoma. The sequencing here drew on tumor tissue (inferred from file names), taken from a patient given nivolumab and ipilimumab in sequence. V usage is TRBV11-3 and J usage is TRBJ1-1, with 9 positions matching TRBD1. The CDR3 here is CASSFDRGLTEAFF. The CDR3 DNA sequence: TGTGCCAGCAGCTTTGACAGGGGGTTGACTGAAGCTTTCTTT. The full variable domain, rest sourced from reference TRBV11-3 and TRBJ1-1, is EAGVVQSPRYKIIEKKQPVAFWCNPISGHNTLYWYLQNLGQGPELLIRYENEEAVDDSQLPKDRFSAERLKGVDSTLKIQPAELGDSAVYLCASSFDRGLTEAFFGQGTRLTVV.